These 22 T cell receptor beta chains were all obtained from the same sample, sequenced in a study of patients and donors after allogeneic stem cell transplantation. Each CDR3 protein gets one entry after TCRdb re-called the RT-PCR reads with MiXCR. The sample shows fewer than 180,000 distinct CDR3 sequences, roughly two fifths of them seen only once. Source material: blood, either unsorted or a sorted T cell fraction (not recorded which). The receptor set was obtained from a human donor who was either an allogeneic HSCT recipient or a stem cell or donor lymphocyte infusion donor (not recorded which). It is not recorded whose cells these are; they may come from a transplant donor.

V gene TRBV14 combines with J gene TRBJ1-2; TRBD1 is a possible D gene (5 bases). Trimming pared 4 bases from V and 4 bases from J, leaving 13 bases between. Germline loops: CDR1 SGHDN, CDR2 FVKESK. This CDR3 contains 14 residues. CDR3 in amino acids: CASSLWGVSYGYTF. Here the CDR3 DNA reads TGTGCCAGCAGCCTATGGGGGGTCAGCTATGGCTACACCTTC.

The chain has TRBV10-3 and TRBJ2-2; TRBD2 aligns across 9 bases. In germline, CDR1 is ENHRY, CDR2 SYGVKD. The trim removed 4 bases at V and 6 bases at J, leaving 6 bases unmatched. The CDR3 covers 15 residues. The CDR3 loop is CAISGPSGAAGELFF. The CDR3 DNA is TGTGCCATCAGTGGTCCTAGCGGGGCGGCCGGGGAGCTGTTTTTT.

This clonotype was seen more than once but under ten times. The J gene is TRBJ1-1, the V gene TRBV7-3; a weak D match, TRBD1 (5 bases). The CDR3 loop spans 14 amino acids. Looked up from germline, CDR1 is SGHTA and CDR2 is FQGTGA. Trimming removed 2 bases at V and 7 bases at J, with 14 bases between. The CDR3, as DNA: TGTGCCAGCAGCTTAGAGAGGGGAGTTAATGAAGCTTTCTTT. Amino acid sequence: CASSLERGVNEAFF.

This sequence joins TRBV7-3 and TRBJ1-1, with a weak D call TRBD1 (5 bases). Germline V gene sequence: CDR1 SGHTA, CDR2 FQGTGA. V was pared by 5 bases and J by 2 bases, with 15 bases between. CDR3 length: 15 residues. CDR3 loop: CASSPRGRGNTEAFF. The CDR3, as DNA: TGTGCCAGCAGCCCCCGGGGGAGAGGAAACACTGAAGCTTTCTTT.

The chain couples TRBV6-1 to TRBJ1-5; D is unclear. The CDR3 length is 16 residues. V was cut by 6 bases and J by 3 bases, with 18 bases left in between. Per germline, CDR1 MNHNS and CDR2 SASEGT. This CDR3 reads CASRPPLGLHNQPQHF. CDR3 in DNA: TGTGCCAGCAGACCACCCCTAGGTCTGCACAATCAGCCCCAGCATTTT.

This clonotype was seen a handful of times. The V and J genes are TRBV5-1 and TRBJ1-1; perhaps TRBD1 as D (6 bases). With 4 bases removed from V and 11 bases from J, the gap between germline ends came to 15 bases. In germline, CDR1 is SGHRS, CDR2 YFSETQ. The CDR3 has 12 residues. The CDR3 DNA is TGCGCCAGCAGCGCGGACAGCCGGGCGGCTTTCTTT. It specifies CASSADSRAAFF.

This clonotype was observed a few times. V is TRBV11-2 and J is TRBJ1-6; D might be TRBD1 (6 bases). The CDR3 has 13 residues. The V gene lost 3 bases and the J gene lost 10 bases, with 10 bases spanning the gap. The germline V gene encodes CDR1 SGHAT and CDR2 FQNNGV. In DNA, the CDR3 is TGTGCCAGCAGCTTTCAGGGGAGCTCACCCCTCCACTTT. It codes for CASSFQGSSPLHF.

The chain uses TRBV5-1 and TRBJ1-2, with a tentative D call TRBD1 (5 bases). The V and J ends lost 4 bases and 5 bases respectively, with 18 bases between them. Germline CDR1 is SGHRS and CDR2 is YFSETQ. This CDR3 region has 15 residues. The CDR3 DNA follows: TGCGCCAGCAGCGGGGGGTCAACAGGCCCTTATGGCTACACCTTC. As protein: CASSGGSTGPYGYTF.

This clonotype was observed many times. The chain uses TRBV12-3 or TRBV12-4 and TRBJ2-3; D gene unclear. V was pared by 6 bases and J by 3 bases, with 4 bases between. There are 11 residues in the CDR3. CDR3 amino acids: CASSLTDTQYF. CDR3 sequence (DNA): TGTGCCAGCAGCTTGACAGATACGCAGTATTTT.

This clonotype was counted many times. This chain connects TRBV5-1 to TRBJ1-5, with D hard to call. Germline values: CDR1 SGHRS, CDR2 YFSETQ. This CDR3 has 13 residues. The V gene lost 0 bases and the J gene lost 7 bases, with 8 bases spanning the gap. This CDR3 reads CASSLAGSQPQHF. CDR3 nucleotide sequence: TGCGCCAGCAGCTTGGCAGGCTCCCAGCCCCAGCATTTT.

This clonotype was detected only a few times. The chain carries TRBV5-6 and TRBJ1-4, with TRBD1 as a possible D gene (6 bases). The V gene's germline CDR1 is SGHDT and CDR2 YYEEEE. V was clipped by 0 bases and J by 11 bases, with 11 bases between them. The CDR3 totals 13 residues. CDR3 in amino acids: CASSLAGGQKLFF. CDR3 coding DNA: TGTGCCAGCAGCTTGGCTGGGGGCCAGAAACTGTTTTTT.

As regards this clonotype: At one end, the junction sequence differs from germline, possibly due to a read error. The chain carries TRBV7-6 and TRBJ1-6; D is unresolved. Per germline, CDR1 SGHVS and CDR2 FNYEAQ. This CDR3 has 13 amino acids. CDR3 DNA: TGTGCCAGCAGCCCCTCCCATAATTCACCCCTCCACTTT. This translates into CASSPSHNSPLHF.

This chain connects TRBV20-1 to TRBJ1-2; possible D gene TRBD1, 6 bases. The germline CDR1 and CDR2 sequences are DFQATT and SNEGSKA (reference sequence). Deletions cut 3 bases from V and 6 bases from J, with 14 bases between. The CDR3 has 13 amino acids. DNA of the CDR3: TGCAGTGCTAGTGCGGGGGGCGGGGATGGCTACACCTTC. This sequence encodes CSASAGGGDGYTF.

The V gene is TRBV20-1, the J gene TRBJ2-7; the D is unclear. This CDR3 has 14 residues. Trimming cost V 5 bases and J 1 base, with 15 bases left between them. The V gene's germline CDR1 is DFQATT and CDR2 SNEGSKA (reference sequence). The CDR3 DNA reads as TGCAGTGCTGGGGTAGAAAAAAATTCCTACGAGCAGTACGTC. Encoded protein: CSAGVEKNSYEQYV.

The chain is built from TRBV12-3 or TRBV12-4 and TRBJ2-2; 7 nucleotides match TRBD2. Unmatched junction bases numbered 11, after V lost 3 bases and J lost 7 bases. This CDR3 has 16 residues. Written as DNA, the CDR3 is TGTGCCAGCAGTTTCCCCACGACCCGCGGGGGCGGGGAGCTGTTTTTT. Translation gives CASSFPTTRGGGELFF.

This clonotype was detected a few times. The V gene is TRBV4-2, the J gene TRBJ2-1, with D uncertain. Trimming removed 1 base at V and 7 bases at J, with 11 bases between. Germline values: CDR1 LGHNA, CDR2 YNFKEQ. The CDR3 runs to 14 residues. For the CDR3, the DNA is TGTGCCAGCAGCCAAGTGTCAGATGGTAATGAGCAGTTCTTC. Translation gives CASSQVSDGNEQFF.

This clonotype was seen more than once but under ten times. This chain connects TRBV2 to TRBJ2-3; 10 bases map to TRBD2. The CDR3 is 16 amino acids. Trimming removed 7 bases from V and 2 bases from J; junction bases left unmatched: 9. Germline V CDR1 and CDR2: SNHLY, FYNNEI. The DNA for the CDR3 is TGTGCCAGCACGAATCCTCTAGCGGGGGCCACAGATACGCAGTATTTT. This encodes CASTNPLAGATDTQYF.

The rearrangement joins TRBV6-1 to TRBJ1-1; D is possibly TRBD1 (5 bases). Germline V gene sequence: CDR1 MNHNS, CDR2 SASEGT. The CDR3 is made up of 15 amino acids. With 5 bases removed from V and 5 bases from J, the gap between germline ends came to 18 bases. The CDR3 DNA sequence: TGTGCCAGCAGTTTACGGGAGAACGAGGGGACTGAAGCTTTCTTT. It encodes CASSLRENEGTEAFF.

This chain links TRBV29-1 with TRBJ1-1, with a possible D match to TRBD1 (6 bases). V was pared by 8 bases and J by 6 bases, with 19 bases between. Germline V gene lookup returns CDR1 SQVTM and CDR2 ANQGSEA. CDR3 length equals 13 residues. The chain's CDR3 is CSPNRERDAEAFF. The CDR3 DNA sequence: TGCAGCCCTAACAGGGAGCGGGACGCTGAAGCTTTCTTT.

This clonotype was found a few times. The chain recombines TRBV12-3 or TRBV12-4 with TRBJ1-6; no clear D gene. CDR3 length: 13 amino acids. V lost 3 bases and J 14 bases, leaving 14 bases between the germline ends. The CDR3 is CASSLSPGMALHF. CDR3 DNA sequence: TGTGCCAGCAGTTTGAGCCCGGGTATGGCCCTCCACTTT.

The table lists this clonotype with a few counts. J is TRBJ1-1 and V is TRBV20-1; 7 positions match TRBD1. In germline, CDR1 is DFQATT, CDR2 SNEGSKA (reference sequence). The CDR3 sequence is 13 residues long. Unmatched junction bases numbered 6, after V lost 3 bases and J lost 5 bases. The CDR3 loop is CSARGDRATEAFF. The DNA for the CDR3 is TGCAGTGCTAGGGGAGACAGGGCTACTGAAGCTTTCTTT.

A few counts support this clonotype. V is TRBV3-1 and J is TRBJ2-1; D may be TRBD2 (5 bases). The germline V gene has CDR1 LGHDT and CDR2 YNNKEL (reference sequence). The ends were cut back, 0 bases at V and 0 bases at J, with 15 bases in the middle. The CDR3 spans 18 residues. The chain's CDR3 is CASSQDPPRASSYNEQFF. The CDR3 DNA sequence: TGTGCCAGCAGCCAAGACCCACCGCGGGCGAGCTCCTACAATGAGCAGTTCTTC.